Below, one T cell receptor beta chain is given with its context. What it binds is not known. This entry comes from a study of cytomegalovirus exposure and HLA in healthy donors. The study's findings and limits: The study designated fewer than 200 TCR beta chains cytomegalovirus-associated. Several of the most significant clusters appeared, in a later analysis, to be linked to common viral pathogens.

With 60 Vbeta and 13 Jbeta primers, the PCR was carried out. As handled by the study authors: Approximately 73 million unique TCR beta chains, 8.5 million to 14 million shared, were counted in a later analysis. Sequencing used immunoSEQ multiplex PCR; TCRdb keeps in-frame clones, though not all of them. V, J and clone size derive from that table, while D and trimming were established from the DNA sequence. The sample consists of some 150,000 clones, approximately 9% of them appearing once. Germline values: CDR1 LNHDA, CDR2 SQIVND (reference sequence). The CDR3 consists of 14 residues. The V and J ends lost 8 bases and 5 bases, in that order; junction bases with no gene match: 10.

What was sequenced was PBMCs. This receptor was taken from a woman aged 35 to 49 in good health and CMV-seropositive. The rearrangement links TRBV19 to TRBJ2-7, with TRBD1 matching over 9 bases. CDR3 DNA: TGTGCCAGTGGGGATAAGGGACAGGGTGACGAGCAGTACTTC. Translated: CASGDKGQGDEQYF.